The sequence of this T cell receptor (beta chain) was determined in a study of blood T cell repertoires in COVID-19. Study background: Nucleic acid was either cDNA or gDNA, and it came from T cells, B-cell-depleted T cells, or PBMCs.

The study counted Cohort 3 donors as recovered given two negative PCRs, clearance, or symptom resolution. This table comes from immunoSEQ multiplex PCR, and its TCRdb copy is limited to in-frame clones, with some not included. This repertoire shows about 470,000 clones, about 90% found once; its top ten account for roughly 0.7%. Losses at the gene ends were 8 bases for V and 2 bases for J; bases not matched to a gene: 2. CDR3 length: 13 residues. The V gene's germline CDR1 is SGHTA and CDR2 FQGNSA. The chain links TRBV7-2 to TRBJ2-7, with 11 bases that match TRBD2. The sequenced sample was PBMCs or T cells enriched from blood (not recorded which). The clonotype comes from a woman aged 18-29 years who had recovered from COVID-19. CDR3 region: CASGTSGPYEQYF. For the CDR3, the DNA is TGTGCCAGCGGGACTAGCGGCCCCTACGAGCAGTACTTC.